Below, one TCR beta chain is given with its context. Its antigen is undetermined. This sample stems from a study of T cell repertoires in cytomegalovirus infection. Study summary: CMV infection and matching HLA type were both indicated by public TCR beta signatures.

TCRdb re-called the reads through MiXCR, storing one row per CDR3 protein. The table has about 220,000 distinct CDR3 sequences, 38% seen once. The specimen comprised CD8+ T cells from cultured PBMCs, sampled from culture after CMV antigen stimulation. The receptor comes from a human donor in good health (CMV status not recorded). Some clones in this sample may be carry-over from other donors' samples.

The CDR3 loop is CASSSPDRGVLAGEGEQYF. CDR3 bases: TGTGCCAGCAGTTCCCCGGACAGGGGGGTCCTAGCGGGAGAGGGCGAGCAGTACTTC. The gene calls are TRBV6-9 and TRBJ2-7; either TRBD1 or TRBD2 may supply D (10 bases each). This CDR3 comprises 19 residues. Trimming pared 4 bases from V and 6 bases from J, leaving 31 bases between. Germline V gene lookup returns CDR1 MNHGY and CDR2 SVAAGI.